The T cell receptor beta chain described here comes from a study of T cells in Graves' hyperthyroidism and ophthalmopathy. Study-wide context: Peripheral blood was secured at the point of initial diagnosis, before any treatment.

In this sample, this clonotype turned up many times. At least 3 on the Clinical Activity Score was recorded for ophthalmopathy patients, who also had NOSPECS grade at least 4 and duration under 3 months. The CDR3 runs to 13 residues. The germline V gene has CDR1 MNHEY and CDR2 SVGEGT. Trimming shortened V by 7 bases and J by 6 bases, and 14 bases separated the two germline ends. RNA transcripts gave rise to amplified TCR beta CDR3 regions. Primed by the HTBI set, a first-round RT-PCR was run on the TCR CDR3. In TCRdb, the multiplex PCR reads were re-called with MiXCR into one record per CDR3 protein. The sample has 360,000 or so distinct CDR3 sequences; roughly 15% are singletons.

Material for sequencing was blood. The receptor comes from an older woman with Graves' ophthalmopathy. The chain couples TRBV6-2 or TRBV6-3 to TRBJ2-3; TRBD2 is a possible D gene (5 bases). The CDR3 spells CASTKATKDTQYF. As DNA, the CDR3 is TGTGCCAGCACCAAAGCGACTAAGGATACGCAGTATTTT.